A selection of T cell receptor beta chains follows, all from one sample in a study of T-cell memory formation after mild COVID-19. MiXCR, run by TCRdb on the 5' RACE reads, gives a single entry per CDR3 protein. In the table there are about 260,000 distinct CDR3 sequences, 15% to 20% of which are singletons. Sequencing was performed on PBMCs or a T cell subset sorted from them (not recorded which). Receptors originate from a man younger than 30 who had mild COVID-19 (a few samples of this study predate the infection). Cell type and time point are not known. The CDR3 runs from the conserved cysteine through the conserved F or W.

V gene,J gene,CDR3 protein
TRBV4-1,TRBJ1-2,CASRPAIPGGRGYTF
TRBV19,TRBJ2-5,CASSMHRAAGETQYF
TRBV7-9,TRBJ1-4,CASSSGDSLNEKLFF
TRBV9,TRBJ1-2,CASSVGSRDGYTF
TRBV5-5,TRBJ1-1,CASSPEPNTEAFF
TRBV15,TRBJ2-1,CATRIQGTRSYNEQFF
TRBV20-1,TRBJ2-1,CSARLAGVSYNEQFF
TRBV4-2,TRBJ2-5,CASSQGGLGTQETQYF
TRBV5-1,TRBJ2-6,CASSNPTGNSGANVLTF
TRBV6-5,TRBJ1-5,CASSYSRVGGNQPQHF
TRBV12-3/TRBV12-4,TRBJ2-1,CASSIDRGYYNEQFF
TRBV4-3,TRBJ2-7,CASSHLRADEQYF
TRBV7-2,TRBJ2-1,CASSRNGGRGYDEQFF
TRBV4-3,TRBJ2-7,CASSPRLGGDEQYF
TRBV10-2,TRBJ2-2,CASSGDRTNTGELFF
TRBV7-2,TRBJ2-1,CGSSPGTVSYNEQFF
TRBV3-1,TRBJ1-4,CASSQEREKLFF
TRBV10-3,TRBJ1-3,CALGPSGNTIYF
TRBV9,TRBJ2-3,CASSVETGTGQYF
TRBV5-1,TRBJ2-5,CASSLGLLAGEETQYF
TRBV12-3/TRBV12-4,TRBJ2-1,CASRPIGPGSYNEQFF
TRBV9,TRBJ2-3,CASSVLTGGTDTQYF
TRBV5-1,TRBJ2-3,CASSLGPGPRRDTQYF
TRBV20-1,TRBJ2-1,CSARRLAGGLQGNEQFF
TRBV12-3/TRBV12-4,TRBJ1-5,CASSLTLNGTPQHF
TRBV7-9,TRBJ2-3,CASSLEGHADTQYF
TRBV12-3/TRBV12-4,TRBJ2-1,CASSLASGGDNEQFF
TRBV5-5,TRBJ2-7,CASLLAGPGEQYF
TRBV20-1,TRBJ2-5,CSARTGGVETQYF
TRBV30,TRBJ2-2,CAWEAVGELFF
TRBV20-1,TRBJ1-4,CSAWTAFNEKLFF
TRBV4-1,TRBJ1-1,CASSPTAQRGAFF
TRBV11-2,TRBJ2-2,CASSHRTGTGELFF
TRBV7-3,TRBJ2-3,CASSERGSSTDTQYF
TRBV20-1,TRBJ2-1,CSALPGYSGGNEQFF
TRBV7-2,TRBJ1-4,CASSQRSGAREKLFF
TRBV4-2,TRBJ2-6,CASSQGTSGANVLTF
TRBV5-1,TRBJ2-3,CASLAGATDTQYF
TRBV7-8,TRBJ2-7,CASQGWGNEQYF
TRBV30,TRBJ2-7,CAWSDGGEQYF
TRBV19,TRBJ2-2,CASAGPDTGELFF
TRBV24-1,TRBJ1-1,CATSDLSGAAVLYTEAFF
TRBV23-1,TRBJ2-2,CASNTPDRGPTGELFF
TRBV5-1,TRBJ2-1,CASSSRDFPYNEQFF
TRBV5-1,TRBJ2-5,CASSLVPGQQETQYF
TRBV15,TRBJ1-4,CATRHSATNEKLFF
TRBV6-5,TRBJ1-4,CASSYRPGLDEKLFF
TRBV6-5,TRBJ1-2,CASTPTGAGYGYTF
TRBV7-9,TRBJ1-5,CASSLVDRASNQPQHF
TRBV6-5,TRBJ2-1,CASSSGLGYNEQFF
TRBV28,TRBJ2-5,CASSSAGGTQTQYF
TRBV18,TRBJ1-1,CASSGTGWAEAFF
TRBV11-2,TRBJ1-1,CASSPWTSHEAFF
TRBV24-1,TRBJ2-3,CATSDQRRGQDTQYF